This T cell receptor beta chain was sequenced in a study of T cells in Graves' hyperthyroidism and ophthalmopathy. Trimming shortened V by 4 bases and J by 7 bases, and 18 bases separated the two germline ends. From germline, CDR1 is SGHNT and CDR2 YYREEE (reference sequence). CDR3 length equals 16 residues. Study outcomes and limitations: Blood also showed most of the thyroid clonotypes that were expanded above 0.001.

What was amplified from RNA transcripts were TCR beta CDR3 regions. The TCR CDR3 was amplified in a first-round RT-PCR using the HTBI primer set. TCRdb used MiXCR to reprocess the multiplex PCR reads, holding one entry per CDR3 protein. The data show about 640,000 distinct CDR3 sequences, roughly 20% seen once. In regard to this clonotype: Its target is unknown.

Fresh 10 ml peripheral blood yielded PBMCs. The chain couples TRBV5-4 to TRBJ1-6, with D perhaps TRBD1 (5 bases). Source material: blood. The receptor was isolated from a man under 40 with Graves' ophthalmopathy. The CDR3 DNA follows: TGTGCCAGCAGCGGGACTCCTCGGCGAAAGAATTCACCCCTCCACTTT. It is translated as CASSGTPRRKNSPLHF. Full variable domain (rest looked up from reference TRBV5-4 and TRBJ1-6): ETGVTQSPTHLIKTRGQQVTLRCSSQSGHNTVSWYQQALGQGPQFIFQYYREEENGRGNFPPRFSGLQFPNYSSELNVNALELDDSALYLCASSGTPRRKNSPLHFGNGTRLTVT.